This T cell receptor beta chain stems from a study of regulatory T cells in long-lasting Graves disease. Study-level information: Persistent Graves' disease denoted over 5 years of antithyroid drugs plus positive TSH receptor antibodies.

The TCR beta library used iRepertoire HTBI primers with Arm-PCR amplification of CDR3. Via MiXCR, TCRdb re-called the multiplex PCR reads, giving one row per CDR3 protein. The repertoire holds a few hundred thousand distinct CDR3 sequences, with 23% as singletons. Germline CDR1 and CDR2: LNHDA and SQIVND (reference sequence). This CDR3 is 14 amino acids long. V lost 3 bases to trimming and J lost 4 bases; unmatched junction nucleotides: 4. The study, taken as a whole, reports: Having only a small sample size may have limited accuracy.

Sample time point: persistent/refractory GD, antithyroid drugs over 5 years with positive TRAb. Scientists built the TCR library using RNA that was extracted from PBMCs. On this clonotype: What it binds is unknown.

This chain links TRBV19 with TRBJ2-5, with 8 bases lining up with TRBD2. The sample consisted of peripheral blood mononuclear cells (PBMCs), taken when the disease was refractory, from a patient treated with antithyroid drugs. The receptor was derived from a female donor with Graves disease. The CDR3 nucleotides are TGTGCCAGTAGTATCGAGCGGGAGTTAGAGACCCAGTACTTC. Amino acid sequence: CASSIERELETQYF.